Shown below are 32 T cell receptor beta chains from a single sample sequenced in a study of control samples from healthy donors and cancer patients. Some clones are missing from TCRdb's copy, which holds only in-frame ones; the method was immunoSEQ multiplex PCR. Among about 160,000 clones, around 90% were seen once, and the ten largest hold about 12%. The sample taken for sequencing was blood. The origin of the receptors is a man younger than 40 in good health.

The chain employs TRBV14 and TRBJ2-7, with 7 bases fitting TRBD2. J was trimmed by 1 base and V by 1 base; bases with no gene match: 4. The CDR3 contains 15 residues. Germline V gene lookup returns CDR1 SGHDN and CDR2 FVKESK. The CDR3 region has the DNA TGTGCCAGCAGCCAAGGAGCTAGCGGATCCTACGAGCAGTACTTC. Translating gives CASSQGASGSYEQYF.

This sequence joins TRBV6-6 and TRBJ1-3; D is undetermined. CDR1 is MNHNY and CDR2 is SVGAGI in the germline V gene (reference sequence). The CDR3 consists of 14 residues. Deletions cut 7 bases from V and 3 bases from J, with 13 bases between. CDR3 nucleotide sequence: TGTGCCAGCAAATCGGTGAATGATGGAAACACCATATATTTT. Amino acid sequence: CASKSVNDGNTIYF.

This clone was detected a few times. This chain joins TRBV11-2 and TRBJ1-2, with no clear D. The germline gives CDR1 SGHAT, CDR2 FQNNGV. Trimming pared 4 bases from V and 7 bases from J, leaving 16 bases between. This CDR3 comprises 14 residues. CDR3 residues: CASSSLVTSGGYTF. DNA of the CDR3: TGTGCCAGCAGCTCTCTAGTAACTTCGGGTGGCTACACCTTC.

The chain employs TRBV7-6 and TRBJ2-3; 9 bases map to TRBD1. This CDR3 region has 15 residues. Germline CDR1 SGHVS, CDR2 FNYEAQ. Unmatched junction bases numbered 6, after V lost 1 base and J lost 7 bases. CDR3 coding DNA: TGTGCCAGCAGCTTAGGGGGACAGGGAGGGAATACGCAGTATTTT. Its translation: CASSLGGQGGNTQYF. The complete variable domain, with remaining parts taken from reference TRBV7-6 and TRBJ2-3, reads GAGVSQSPRYKVTKRGQDVALRCDPISGHVSLYWYRQALGQGPEFLTYFNYEAQQDKSGLPNDRFSAERPEGSISTLTIQRTEQRDSAMYRCASSLGGQGGNTQYFGPGTRLTVL.

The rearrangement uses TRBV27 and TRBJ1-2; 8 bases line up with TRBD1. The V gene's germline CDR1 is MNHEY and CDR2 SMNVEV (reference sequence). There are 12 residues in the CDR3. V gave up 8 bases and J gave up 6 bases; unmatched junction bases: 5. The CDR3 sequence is CASADRVNGYTF. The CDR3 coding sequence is TGTGCCAGCGCGGACAGGGTCAATGGCTACACCTTC.

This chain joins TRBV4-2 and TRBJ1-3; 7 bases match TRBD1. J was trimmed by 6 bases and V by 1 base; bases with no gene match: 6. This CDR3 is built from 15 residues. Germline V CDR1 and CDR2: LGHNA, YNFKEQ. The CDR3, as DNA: TGTGCCAGCAGCCAAGGGGACAGCTCCTCAAACACCATATATTTT. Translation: CASSQGDSSSNTIYF.

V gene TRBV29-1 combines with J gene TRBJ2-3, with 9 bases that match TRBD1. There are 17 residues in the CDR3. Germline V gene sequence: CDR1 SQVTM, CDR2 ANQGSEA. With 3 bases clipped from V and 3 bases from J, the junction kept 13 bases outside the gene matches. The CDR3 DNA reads TGCAGCGTTGATCCCTTTGGGACAGGGTTGAGTACAGATACGCAGTATTTT. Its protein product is CSVDPFGTGLSTDTQYF.

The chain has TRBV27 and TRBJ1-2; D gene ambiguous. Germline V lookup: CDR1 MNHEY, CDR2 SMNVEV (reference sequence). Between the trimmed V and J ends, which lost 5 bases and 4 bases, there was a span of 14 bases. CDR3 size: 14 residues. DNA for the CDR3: TGTGCCAGCAGTAGGTTTGGGCAACCCTATGGCTACACCTTC. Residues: CASSRFGQPYGYTF.

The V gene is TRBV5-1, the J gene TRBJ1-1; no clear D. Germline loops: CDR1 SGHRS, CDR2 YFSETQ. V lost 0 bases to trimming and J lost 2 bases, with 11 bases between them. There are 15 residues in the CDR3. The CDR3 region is CASSLDSRRNTEAFF. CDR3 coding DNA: TGCGCCAGCAGCTTGGACTCGCGGAGAAACACTGAAGCTTTCTTT.

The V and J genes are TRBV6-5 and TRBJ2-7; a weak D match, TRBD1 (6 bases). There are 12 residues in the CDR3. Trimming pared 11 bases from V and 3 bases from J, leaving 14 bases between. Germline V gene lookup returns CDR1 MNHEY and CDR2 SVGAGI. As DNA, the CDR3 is TGTGCCGGTGGGACATTCCTCTACGAGCAGTACTTC. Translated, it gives CAGGTFLYEQYF.

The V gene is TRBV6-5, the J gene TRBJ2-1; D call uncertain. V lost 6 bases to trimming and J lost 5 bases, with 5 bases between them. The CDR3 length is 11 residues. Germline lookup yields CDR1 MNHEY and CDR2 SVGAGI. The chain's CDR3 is CASRLNNEQFF. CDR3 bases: TGTGCCAGCAGACTGAACAATGAGCAGTTCTTC.

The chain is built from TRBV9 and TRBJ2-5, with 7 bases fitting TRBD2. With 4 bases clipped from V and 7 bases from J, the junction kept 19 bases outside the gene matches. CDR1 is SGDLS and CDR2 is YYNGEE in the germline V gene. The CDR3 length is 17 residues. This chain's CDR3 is CASSPTRGGGSVGTQYF. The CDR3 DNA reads TGTGCCAGCAGCCCAACGAGGGGAGGCGGGAGTGTCGGGACCCAGTACTTC.

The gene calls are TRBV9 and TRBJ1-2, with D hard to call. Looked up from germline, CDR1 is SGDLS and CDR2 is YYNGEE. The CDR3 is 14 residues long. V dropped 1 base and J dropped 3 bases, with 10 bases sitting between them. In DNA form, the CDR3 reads TGTGCCAGCAGCGTATCCAGCCAAGACTATGGCTACACCTTC. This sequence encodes CASSVSSQDYGYTF.

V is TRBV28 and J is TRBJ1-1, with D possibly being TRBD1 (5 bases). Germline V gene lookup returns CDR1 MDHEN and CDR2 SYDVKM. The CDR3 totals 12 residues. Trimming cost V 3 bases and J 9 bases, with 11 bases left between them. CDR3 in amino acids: CASSLSGTQAFF. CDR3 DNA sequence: TGTGCCAGCAGTTTGTCCGGGACCCAAGCTTTCTTT.

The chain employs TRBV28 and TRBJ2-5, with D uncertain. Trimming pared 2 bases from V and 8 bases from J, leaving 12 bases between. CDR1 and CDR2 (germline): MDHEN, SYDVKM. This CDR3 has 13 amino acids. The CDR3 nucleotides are TGTGCCAGCAGTTTAGGAAACCCGCGAACCCAGTACTTC. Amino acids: CASSLGNPRTQYF.

CDR3 DNA: TGTGCCAGCAGTGACAACGGGGTCACAGATACGCAGTATTTT. Translating gives CASSDNGVTDTQYF. This chain links TRBV6-1 with TRBJ2-3, with D tentatively TRBD2 (5 bases). The V gene's germline CDR1 is MNHNS and CDR2 SASEGT. CDR3 length equals 14 residues. Trimming stripped 3 bases from V and 2 bases from J, with 9 bases between.

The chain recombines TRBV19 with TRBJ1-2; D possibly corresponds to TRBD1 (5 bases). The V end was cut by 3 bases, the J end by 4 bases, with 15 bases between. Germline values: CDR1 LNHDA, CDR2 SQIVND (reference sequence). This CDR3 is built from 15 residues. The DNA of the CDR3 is TGTGCCAGTAGTATTAGTCCCATCGACAGCTATGGCTACACCTTC. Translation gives CASSISPIDSYGYTF.

CDR3 in amino acids: CASSEPSTEGGKNIQYF. The CDR3 nucleotides read TGTGCCAGCAGTGAACCTTCTACCGAGGGGGGCAAAAACATTCAGTACTTC. The chain carries TRBV25-1 and TRBJ2-4, with D perhaps being TRBD1 or TRBD2 (6 bases each). Germline lookup yields CDR1 MGHDK and CDR2 SYGVNS. V was clipped by 2 bases and J by 3 bases, with 17 bases between them. This CDR3 is 17 amino acids long.

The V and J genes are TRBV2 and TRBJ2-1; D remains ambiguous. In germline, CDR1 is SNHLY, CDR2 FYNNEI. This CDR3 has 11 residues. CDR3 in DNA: TGTGGGGAAGGTGGCCCCTATGAGCAGTTCTTC. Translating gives CGEGGPYEQFF.

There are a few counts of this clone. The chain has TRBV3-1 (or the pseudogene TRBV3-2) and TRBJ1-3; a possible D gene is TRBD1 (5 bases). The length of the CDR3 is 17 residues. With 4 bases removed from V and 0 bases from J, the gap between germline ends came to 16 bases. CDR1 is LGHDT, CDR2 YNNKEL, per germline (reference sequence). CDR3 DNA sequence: TGTGCCAGCAGCCTTTCCGGGACTCTCCCCTCTGGAAACACCATATATTTT. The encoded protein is CASSLSGTLPSGNTIYF.

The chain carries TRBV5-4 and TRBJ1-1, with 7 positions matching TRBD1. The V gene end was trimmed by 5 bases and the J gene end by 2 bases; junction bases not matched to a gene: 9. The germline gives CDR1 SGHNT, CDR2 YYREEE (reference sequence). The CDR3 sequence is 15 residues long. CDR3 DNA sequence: TGTGCCAGCAGGCGGAACACAGGGGTTAACACTGAAGCTTTCTTT. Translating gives CASRRNTGVNTEAFF.

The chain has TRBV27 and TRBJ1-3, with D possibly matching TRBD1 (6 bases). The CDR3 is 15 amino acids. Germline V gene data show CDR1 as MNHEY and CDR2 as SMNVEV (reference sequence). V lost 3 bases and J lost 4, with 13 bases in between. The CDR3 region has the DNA TGTGCCAGCAGTTTCCAGGGGACCGGCGGAAACACCATATATTTT. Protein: CASSFQGTGGNTIYF.

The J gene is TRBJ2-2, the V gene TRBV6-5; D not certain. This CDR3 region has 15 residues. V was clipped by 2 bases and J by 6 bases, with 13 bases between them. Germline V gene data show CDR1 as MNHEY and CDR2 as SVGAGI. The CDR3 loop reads CASSYIPSGSGELFF. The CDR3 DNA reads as TGTGCCAGCAGTTACATCCCTAGTGGGTCCGGGGAGCTGTTTTTT.

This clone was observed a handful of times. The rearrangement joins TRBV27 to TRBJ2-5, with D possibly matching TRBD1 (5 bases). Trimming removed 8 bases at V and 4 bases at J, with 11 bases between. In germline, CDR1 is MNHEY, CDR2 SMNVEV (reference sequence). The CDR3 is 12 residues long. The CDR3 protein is CASSQGTETQYF. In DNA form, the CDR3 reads TGTGCCAGCTCCCAGGGCACAGAGACCCAGTACTTC.

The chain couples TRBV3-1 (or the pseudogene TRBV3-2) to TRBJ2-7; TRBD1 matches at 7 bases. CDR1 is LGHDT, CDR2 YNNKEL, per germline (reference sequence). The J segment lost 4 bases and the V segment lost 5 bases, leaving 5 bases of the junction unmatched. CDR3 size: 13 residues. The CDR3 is CASSSGTVYEQYF. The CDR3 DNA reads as TGTGCCAGCAGCTCGGGGACAGTGTACGAGCAGTACTTC.

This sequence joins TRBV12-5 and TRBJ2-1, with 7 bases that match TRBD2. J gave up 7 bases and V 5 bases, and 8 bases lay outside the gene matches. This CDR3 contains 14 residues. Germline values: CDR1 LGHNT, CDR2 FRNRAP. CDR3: CASGLGLGVNEQFF. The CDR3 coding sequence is TGTGCTAGTGGTCTTGGACTAGGGGTAAATGAGCAGTTCTTC.

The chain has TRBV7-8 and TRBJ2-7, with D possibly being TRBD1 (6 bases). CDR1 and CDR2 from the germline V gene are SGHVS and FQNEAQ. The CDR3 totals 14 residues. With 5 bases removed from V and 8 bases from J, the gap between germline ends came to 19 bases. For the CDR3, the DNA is TGTGCCAGCAGCCTCAGCCTACAACAGGGTCAGCAGTACTTC. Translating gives CASSLSLQQGQQYF.

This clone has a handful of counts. This CDR3 reads CASSSRTGNYGYTF. The CDR3 DNA follows: TGTGCCAGCAGTTCACGGACAGGGAACTATGGCTACACCTTC. The chain uses TRBV27 and TRBJ1-2, with 8 bases aligning to TRBD1. V trimming: 4 bases; J trimming: 2 bases; junction bases outside the gene matches: 3. Germline CDR1 MNHEY, CDR2 SMNVEV (reference sequence). This CDR3 is 14 amino acids long.

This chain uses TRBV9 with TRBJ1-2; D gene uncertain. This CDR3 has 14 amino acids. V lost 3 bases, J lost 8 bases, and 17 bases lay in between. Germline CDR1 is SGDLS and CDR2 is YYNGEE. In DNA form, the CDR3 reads TGTGCCAGCAGCGCCTCCCCTTCTACCGTCGGCTACACCTTC. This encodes CASSASPSTVGYTF. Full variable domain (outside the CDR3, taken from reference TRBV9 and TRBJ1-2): DSGVTQTPKHLITATGQRVTLRCSPRSGDLSVYWYQQSLDQGLQFLIQYYNGEERAKGNILERFSAQQFPDLHSELNLSSLELGDSALYFCASSASPSTVGYTFGSGTRLTVV.

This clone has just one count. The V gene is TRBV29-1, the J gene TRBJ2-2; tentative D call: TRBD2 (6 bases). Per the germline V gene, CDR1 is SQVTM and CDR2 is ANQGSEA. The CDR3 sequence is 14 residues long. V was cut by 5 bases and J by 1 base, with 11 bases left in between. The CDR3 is CSVQGSGNTGELFF. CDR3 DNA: TGCAGCGTTCAGGGTAGCGGGAACACCGGGGAGCTGTTTTTT.

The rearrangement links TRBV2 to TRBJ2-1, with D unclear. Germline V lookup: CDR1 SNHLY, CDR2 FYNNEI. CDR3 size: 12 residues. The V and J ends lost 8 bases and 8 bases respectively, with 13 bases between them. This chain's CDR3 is CASHRTQHEQFF. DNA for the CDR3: TGTGCCAGCCACCGGACCCAACATGAGCAGTTCTTC.

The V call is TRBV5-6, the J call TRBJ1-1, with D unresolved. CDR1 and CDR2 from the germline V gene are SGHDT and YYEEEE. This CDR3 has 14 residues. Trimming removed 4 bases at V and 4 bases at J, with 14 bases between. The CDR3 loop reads CASSPGGTRTEAFF. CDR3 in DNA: TGTGCCAGCAGCCCTGGTGGCACTCGCACTGAAGCTTTCTTT.